This T cell receptor beta chain was recovered during a study of beta chain features in type 1 diabetes. A heparinised blood draw that averaged around 110 mL was obtained once from each donor. All of the sorted populations showed purity greater than 95%. Details on this clone: The antigen is undetermined.

General study results and limits: Any PCR bias toward short templates would affect both groups alike. Across all four CD4+ subsets, people with type 1 diabetes showed modestly shorter TCRB CDR3s. In these data, an HLA type influence on TCRB rearrangement remained unresolved.

The CDR3 is made up of 13 amino acids. V was clipped by 5 bases and J by 6 bases; unmatched bases: 8. Germline V lookup: CDR1 SGHRS, CDR2 YFSETQ. Reverse transcribing all isolated RNA meant expressed TCRB transcripts were sequenced. Repertoires were generated with immunoSEQ multiplex PCR, while TCRdb's copy carries only in-frame clones and drops some. The data hold 15,000 or so clones, with about two thirds observed a single time. Sequencing used stem cell memory CD4+ T cells from blood. This clonotype originated in a woman aged 18-29 years with type 1 diabetes. The chain combines TRBV5-1 with TRBJ2-7; 7 positions match TRBD1. The DNA of the CDR3 is TGCGCCAGCAGTCGGGACAGTACTCCCGAGCAGTACTTC. Protein product: CASSRDSTPEQYF. Filled out from reference TRBV5-1 and TRBJ2-7, the complete variable domain reads KAGVTQTPRYLIKTRGQQVTLSCSPISGHRSVSWYQQTPGQGLQFLFEYFSETQRNKGNFPGRFSGRQFSNSRSEMNVSTLELGDSALYLCASSRDSTPEQYFGPGTRLTVT.